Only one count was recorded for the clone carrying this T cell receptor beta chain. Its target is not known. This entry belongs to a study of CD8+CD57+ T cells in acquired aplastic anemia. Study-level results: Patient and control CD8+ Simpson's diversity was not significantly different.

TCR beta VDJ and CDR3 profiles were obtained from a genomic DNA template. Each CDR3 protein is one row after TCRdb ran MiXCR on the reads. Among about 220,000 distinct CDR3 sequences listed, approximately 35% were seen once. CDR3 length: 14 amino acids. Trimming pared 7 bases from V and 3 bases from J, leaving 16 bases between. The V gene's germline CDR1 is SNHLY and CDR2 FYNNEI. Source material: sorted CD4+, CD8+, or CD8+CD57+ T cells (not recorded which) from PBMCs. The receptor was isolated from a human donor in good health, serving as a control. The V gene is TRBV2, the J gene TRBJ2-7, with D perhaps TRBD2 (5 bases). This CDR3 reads CASTSHGGLYEQYF. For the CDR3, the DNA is TGTGCCAGCACCAGTCACGGTGGACTCTACGAGCAGTACTTC. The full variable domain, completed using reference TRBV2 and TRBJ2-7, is EPEVTQTPSHQVTQMGQEVILRCVPISNHLYFYWYRQILGQKVEFLVSFYNNEISEKSEIFDDQFSVERPDGSNFTLKIRSTKLEDSAMYFCASTSHGGLYEQYFGPGTRLTVT.